These 6 T cell receptor beta chains were all obtained from the same sample, sequenced in a study of T cell clonality in common variable immunodeficiency. Using immunoSEQ multiplex PCR, the repertoire was profiled, and TCRdb retains in-frame clones only, with some absent. Captured here are around 34,000 clones, none seen once; the top ten comprise 0.95%. Sample: peripheral blood mononuclear cells. The receptors here all came from a person between 18 and 69 years old in good health.

Many counts were recorded for this clone. The DNA ends 3 residues before the CDR3 does, and the rest of the CDR3 is filled in from the germline J gene. This chain links TRBV7-3 with TRBJ2-7; 7 bases are a match to TRBD1. Germline trimming cut 5 bases from V and 5 bases from J; bases unmatched to any gene: 12. The CDR3 loop spans 15 amino acids. Germline V gives CDR1 SGHTA, CDR2 FQGTGA. The DNA read from the CDR3 is TGTGCCAGCAGCATCGGTCCACAGGGGAACCACGAG. Translation gives CASSIGPQGNHE. The CDR3 as a whole reads CASSIGPQGNHEQYF.

In its sample, this clone was seen many times. Read data end 3 residues before the CDR3 end; the end is taken from the germline J gene. The rearrangement links TRBV20-1 to TRBJ1-1; a weak D match, TRBD1 (5 bases). V gave up 0 bases and J gave up 4 bases, with 9 bases separating them. The CDR3 loop spans 13 amino acids. Germline CDR1 DFQATT, CDR2 SNEGSKA (reference sequence). The CDR3 is CSARDLGGTEAFF. The part of the CDR3 DNA that was read is TGCAGTGCTAGAGATCTGGGGGGCACTGAA.

This clone was observed at least ten times. The DNA read from the CDR3 is TGTGCCAGTAGTACCCCCGGACTAGCGGCGAACACCGGGGAG. Protein sequence: CASSTPGLAANTGE. The CDR3 reads in full as CASSTPGLAANTGELFF. This chain links TRBV19 with TRBJ2-2; 10 bases match TRBD2. The sequenced fragment ends 3 residues before the CDR3 boundary, so the rest is inferred from the germline J gene. V was pared by 4 bases and J by 0 bases, with 5 bases of the junction left unmatched. Germline V gene sequence: CDR1 LNHDA, CDR2 SQIVND (reference sequence). The CDR3 spans 17 residues. The full variable domain, rest sourced from reference TRBV19 and TRBJ2-2, is DGGITQSPKYLFRKEGQNVTLSCEQNLNHDAMYWYRQDPGQGLRLIYYSQIVNDFQKGDIAEGYSVSREKKESFPLTVTSAQKNPTAFYLCASSTPGLAANTGELFFGEGSRLTVL.

This clone was counted at least ten times. The read gets to within 3 residues of the CDR3 end, and the germline J gene fills in the rest. V usage is TRBV7-3 and J usage is TRBJ1-1; maybe TRBD1 (5 bases). In germline, CDR1 is SGHTA, CDR2 FQGTGA. V was clipped by 6 bases and J by 5 bases, with 13 bases between them. This CDR3 is 13 amino acids long. The CDR3 protein is CASSRQSATEAFF. CDR3 DNA (partial): TGTGCCAGCAGTCGACAGTCCGCTACTGAA.

This clone was recorded at least ten times. The CDR3 goes on 3 residues after the read ends, and that part is filled in from the germline J gene. The V call is TRBV30, the J call TRBJ1-1; TRBD1 is a possible D gene (5 bases). The CDR3 runs to 14 residues. Germline-derived CDR1 and CDR2 are GTSNPN and SVGIG (reference sequence). Trimming removed 3 bases from V and 1 base from J, with 12 bases in between. This CDR3 is CAWRLQGGNTEAFF. Partial CDR3 DNA: TGTGCCTGGAGACTTCAGGGTGGGAACACTGAA.

At least ten counts were recorded for this clone. The read terminates 3 residues ahead of where the CDR3 ends, so the germline J gene completes it. The V call is TRBV5-1, the J call TRBJ1-1, with D hard to call. CDR3 size: 13 residues. V was trimmed by 7 bases and J by 1 base, leaving 11 bases between them. The germline V gene has CDR1 SGHRS and CDR2 YFSETQ. CDR3 in amino acids: CASLANENTEAFF. Incomplete CDR3 DNA: TGCGCCAGCCTGGCCAACGAGAACACTGAA.